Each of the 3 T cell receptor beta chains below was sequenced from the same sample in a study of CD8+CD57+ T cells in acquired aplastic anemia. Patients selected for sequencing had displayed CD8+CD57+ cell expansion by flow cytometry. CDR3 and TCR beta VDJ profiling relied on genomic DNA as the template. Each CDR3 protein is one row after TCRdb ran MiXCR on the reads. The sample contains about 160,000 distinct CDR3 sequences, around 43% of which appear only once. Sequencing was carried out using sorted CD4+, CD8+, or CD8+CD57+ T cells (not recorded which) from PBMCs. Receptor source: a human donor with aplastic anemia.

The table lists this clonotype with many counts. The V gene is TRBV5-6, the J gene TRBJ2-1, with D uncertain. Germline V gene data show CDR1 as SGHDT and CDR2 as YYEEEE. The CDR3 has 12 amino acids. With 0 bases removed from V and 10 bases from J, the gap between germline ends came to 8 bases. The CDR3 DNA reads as TGTGCCAGCAGCTTGGCGAAAGGGGAGCAGTTCTTC. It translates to CASSLAKGEQFF. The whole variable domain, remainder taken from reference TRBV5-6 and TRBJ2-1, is DAGVTQSPTHLIKTRGQQVTLRCSPKSGHDTVSWYQQALGQGPQFIFQYYEEEERQRGNFPDRFSGHQFPNYSSELNVNALLLGDSALYLCASSLAKGEQFFGPGTRLTVL.

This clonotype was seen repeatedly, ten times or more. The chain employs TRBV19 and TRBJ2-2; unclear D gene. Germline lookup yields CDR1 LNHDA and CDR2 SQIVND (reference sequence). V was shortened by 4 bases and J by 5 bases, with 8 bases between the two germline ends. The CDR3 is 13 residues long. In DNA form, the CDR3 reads TGTGCCAGTAGTACCACAAGGACCGGGGAGCTGTTTTTT. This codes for CASSTTRTGELFF. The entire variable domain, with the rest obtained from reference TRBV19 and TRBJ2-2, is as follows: DGGITQSPKYLFRKEGQNVTLSCEQNLNHDAMYWYRQDPGQGLRLIYYSQIVNDFQKGDIAEGYSVSREKKESFPLTVTSAQKNPTAFYLCASSTTRTGELFFGEGSRLTVL.

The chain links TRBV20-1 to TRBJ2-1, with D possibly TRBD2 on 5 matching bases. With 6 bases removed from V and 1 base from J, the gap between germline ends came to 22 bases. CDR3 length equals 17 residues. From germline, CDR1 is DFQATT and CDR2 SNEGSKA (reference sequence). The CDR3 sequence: CSASSPRAGLSYNEQFF. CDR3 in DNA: TGCAGTGCCAGCAGCCCGAGGGCCGGGTTATCCTACAATGAGCAGTTCTTC.